These 20 T cell receptor beta chains were sequenced from one sample in a study of technical replicates of blood from several donors (dated by TCRdb to about 2017). Library preparation was by the immunoSEQ multiplex PCR assay. The table comes from immuneACCESS by way of TCRdb, which keeps in-frame sequences with V and J called. Part of the clones is missing from these tables; in studies checked, under half for an unresolved V gene and the rest for unknown reasons. Recorded for this sample are 84,000 or so clones; around 93% of them occurred a single time. The ten top clones hold 0.2% to 0.25% of the sample. Sample: T cells isolated from PBMCs. The receptors shown here come from a human donor in good health.

This chain joins TRBV9 and TRBJ1-1; perhaps TRBD1 as D (5 bases). V lost 0 bases, J lost 0 bases, and 6 bases lay in between. The germline CDR1 and CDR2 sequences are SGDLS and YYNGEE. The CDR3 sequence is 14 residues long. The CDR3: CASSVGQLNTEAFF. CDR3 nucleotides: TGTGCCAGCAGCGTAGGACAGCTGAACACTGAAGCTTTCTTT. The variable domain in full, with the rest retrieved from reference TRBV9 and TRBJ1-1, is DSGVTQTPKHLITATGQRVTLRCSPRSGDLSVYWYQQSLDQGLQFLIQYYNGEERAKGNILERFSAQQFPDLHSELNLSSLELGDSALYFCASSVGQLNTEAFFGQGTRLTVV.

This chain uses TRBV29-1 with TRBJ1-2; TRBD1 aligns across 8 bases. The CDR3 sequence is 12 residues long. V dropped 3 bases and J dropped 5; count of bases not matched to a gene: 2. Germline CDR1 reads SQVTM; CDR2 reads ANQGSEA. CDR3 DNA sequence: TGCAGCGTTGACAGGGGGCTTTATGGCTACACCTTC. Encoded protein: CSVDRGLYGYTF.

V is TRBV14 and J is TRBJ2-5, with 8 bases identical to TRBD2. This CDR3 has 16 residues. Germline trimming cut 0 bases from V and 4 bases from J; bases unmatched to any gene: 7. Germline V lookup: CDR1 SGHDN, CDR2 FVKESK. The CDR3 loop reads CASSQDTSGWVETQYF. The CDR3 DNA sequence: TGTGCCAGCAGCCAAGATACTAGCGGTTGGGTAGAGACCCAGTACTTC.

V gene TRBV13 combines with J gene TRBJ1-6; D may be TRBD1 (6 bases). This CDR3 region has 13 residues. V lost 5 bases and J lost 6, with 8 bases in between. Germline V gene sequence: CDR1 PRHDT, CDR2 FYEKMQ (reference sequence). The chain's CDR3 is CASSARGNSPLHF. DNA for the CDR3: TGTGCCAGCAGCGCCAGGGGTAATTCACCCCTCCACTTT.

The rearrangement joins TRBV11-3 to TRBJ2-7; no clear D. Per germline, CDR1 SGHNT and CDR2 YENEEA. The CDR3 loop spans 14 amino acids. Trimming cost V 2 bases and J 4 bases, with 12 bases left between them. CDR3 loop: CASSLWQVRYEQYF. In DNA, the CDR3 is TGTGCCAGCAGCTTATGGCAGGTACGTTACGAGCAGTACTTC.

This chain links TRBV19 with TRBJ1-2, with D possibly TRBD1 on 5 matching bases. This CDR3 contains 14 residues. Between the trimmed V and J ends, which lost 5 bases and 4 bases, there was a span of 14 bases. CDR1 LNHDA and CDR2 SQIVND come from the germline V gene (reference sequence). The CDR3 nucleotides are TGTGCCAGTAGTCCGCGGGGGTTGGGCTATGGCTACACCTTC. Its protein is CASSPRGLGYGYTF.

The chain employs TRBV6-1 and TRBJ1-4; a possible D gene is TRBD1 (5 bases). Trimming shortened V by 4 bases and J by 8 bases, and 14 bases separated the two germline ends. The length of the CDR3 is 14 residues. Germline lookup yields CDR1 MNHNS and CDR2 SASEGT. CDR3 sequence: CASSGGTEGEKLFF. The DNA for the CDR3 is TGTGCCAGCAGTGGCGGGACCGAAGGGGAAAAACTGTTTTTT.

The gene calls are TRBV28 and TRBJ1-4; 12 positions agree with TRBD1. Trimming took 5 bases from V and 8 from J; bases not matched to a gene: 9. CDR1 MDHEN and CDR2 SYDVKM come from the germline V gene. This CDR3 region has 16 residues. The CDR3 coding sequence is TGTGCCAGCAGTACTTTTCTGGGACAGGGGGCGGAAAAACTGTTTTTT. Its protein product is CASSTFLGQGAEKLFF.

This chain links TRBV19 with TRBJ1-3; 7 bases are a match to TRBD1. Germline CDR1 reads LNHDA; CDR2 reads SQIVND (reference sequence). The CDR3 consists of 14 residues. With V trimmed by 6 bases and J by 9 bases, 11 bases remained unmatched. The CDR3, as DNA: TGTGCCAGTAGCCCCCGGGACAGTTTTTTCACCATATATTTT. This gives the protein CASSPRDSFFTIYF.

The V and J genes are TRBV2 and TRBJ1-1, with D possibly being TRBD1 (5 bases). Germline CDR1 is SNHLY and CDR2 is FYNNEI. This CDR3 is 15 amino acids long. V shed 9 bases and J shed 5 bases, with 22 bases lying between them. The CDR3 region is CARAQLTGRRTEAFF. The CDR3 DNA follows: TGTGCCAGAGCACAATTAACAGGTCGAAGAACTGAAGCTTTCTTT.

The rearrangement uses TRBV6-5 and TRBJ1-1; a possible D gene is TRBD1 (5 bases). The CDR3 is 16 residues long. With 2 bases removed from V and 1 base from J, the gap between germline ends came to 14 bases. From germline, CDR1 is MNHEY and CDR2 SVGAGI. The CDR3: CASSYGFGGKNTEAFF. CDR3 nucleotide sequence: TGTGCCAGCAGTTACGGATTTGGGGGGAAGAACACTGAAGCTTTCTTT.

The chain couples TRBV19 to TRBJ2-1, with unresolved D. Germline CDR1 LNHDA, CDR2 SQIVND (reference sequence). There are 16 residues in the CDR3. V was clipped by 3 bases and J by 0 bases, with 12 bases between them. CDR3 nucleotides: TGTGCCAGTAGTATCCGTTATCCTAGCTCCTACAATGAGCAGTTCTTC. Protein product: CASSIRYPSSYNEQFF.

The rearrangement joins TRBV19 to TRBJ1-2; 7 bases fit TRBD1. CDR1 is LNHDA and CDR2 is SQIVND in the germline V gene (reference sequence). J lost 4 bases, V lost 7 bases, and 12 bases had no gene match. The CDR3 extends over 15 amino acids. Written as DNA, the CDR3 is TGTGCCAGTACCTCCGGGACAGCGACTGGCTATGGCTACACCTTC. Translating it yields CASTSGTATGYGYTF.

This clone has just a few counts. The gene calls are TRBV5-1 and TRBJ1-1; no reliable D call. V was shortened by 4 bases and J by 5 bases, with 18 bases between the two germline ends. The CDR3 sequence is 15 residues long. Germline V lookup: CDR1 SGHRS, CDR2 YFSETQ. CDR3 region: CASSALTDGQTEAFF. The CDR3 DNA follows: TGCGCCAGCAGCGCGTTAACAGATGGGCAAACTGAAGCTTTCTTT.

The chain has TRBV12-5 and TRBJ1-2; TRBD1 is a possible D gene (6 bases). V gave up 6 bases and J gave up 0 bases, with 17 bases separating them. This CDR3 contains 16 residues. Germline V gives CDR1 LGHNT, CDR2 FRNRAP. Here the CDR3 DNA reads TGTGCTAGTGGGGGTAGCAGGGGTGGGACTAACTATGGCTACACCTTC. It translates to CASGGSRGGTNYGYTF.

The chain joins TRBV27 to TRBJ1-4, with a weak D call TRBD1 (5 bases). V lost 1 base to trimming and J lost 8 bases, with 14 bases between them. Per the germline V gene, CDR1 is MNHEY and CDR2 is SMNVEV (reference sequence). The CDR3 extends over 15 amino acids. CDR3: CASSLYRPDREKLFF. In DNA form, the CDR3 reads TGTGCCAGCAGTTTATACCGTCCCGACAGAGAAAAACTGTTTTTT. The whole variable domain, filled in from reference TRBV27 and TRBJ1-4, reads EAQVTQNPRYLITVTGKKLTVTCSQNMNHEYMSWYRQDPGLGLRQIYYSMNVEVTDKGDVPEGYKVSRKEKRNFPLILESPSPNQTSLYFCASSLYRPDREKLFFGSGTQLSVL.

The chain is built from TRBV29-1 and TRBJ2-1; the D is unclear. Trimming removed 8 bases at V and 0 bases at J, with 14 bases between. Per the germline V gene, CDR1 is SQVTM and CDR2 is ANQGSEA. This CDR3 region has 14 residues. The CDR3: CSTDPLSSYNEQFF. The CDR3 DNA follows: TGCAGCACAGACCCGTTGAGCTCCTACAATGAGCAGTTCTTC.

The rearrangement joins TRBV19 to TRBJ2-7, with 8 bases aligning to TRBD1. This CDR3 contains 13 residues. With V trimmed by 8 bases and J by 3 bases, 6 bases remained unmatched. In germline, CDR1 is LNHDA, CDR2 SQIVND (reference sequence). The CDR3 loop reads CASSQTGGYEQYF. CDR3 bases: TGTGCCAGTTCTCAAACAGGGGGCTACGAGCAGTACTTC.

The chain links TRBV11-2 to TRBJ2-1; 10 nucleotides match TRBD2. The ends lost 6 bases at V and 8 bases at J; junction bases unmatched: 10. Germline CDR1 reads SGHAT; CDR2 reads FQNNGV. CDR3 length: 15 residues. In nucleotides, the CDR3 is TGTGCCAGCAGACACCCGGGACTAGCGACGGATGAGCAGTTCTTC. It specifies CASRHPGLATDEQFF.

The sample holds one count of this clone. CDR3: CASSLGRGGHNEQFF. CDR3 DNA: TGTGCCAGCAGCTTAGGCCGGGGTGGTCACAATGAGCAGTTCTTC. This chain uses TRBV11-3 with TRBJ2-1; tentative D call: TRBD2 (5 bases). The germline V and J ends were trimmed by 1 base and 5 bases, with 12 bases remaining between them. Germline CDR1 is SGHNT and CDR2 is YENEEA. The CDR3 is 15 amino acids.